This TCR beta chain was profiled in a study of CD8 T cells in ankylosing spondylitis. The study's findings and limits: Disease-linked clones proved CD8+ and comparatively uncommon in peripheral blood. Typical of ankylosing spondylitis blood, it appeared, was a TCR beta motif of about eight highly homologous variants.

TCRdb analysed the 5' RACE reads with MiXCR anew, one entry per CDR3 protein. The sample lists 500,000 to 650,000 distinct CDR3 sequences, about 5% occurring once. V was trimmed by 0 bases and J by 10 bases, leaving 18 bases between them. This CDR3 has 15 amino acids. This clonotype was recorded many times. No antigen is known for it. The sequenced sample consisted of blood, either unsorted or a sorted T cell fraction (not recorded which). The sequence was collected from a male donor with ankylosing spondylitis. The chain combines TRBV12-3 or TRBV12-4 with TRBJ1-1, with D uncertain. The CDR3 loop is CASSLAGPGRPGAFF. The DNA of the CDR3 is TGTGCCAGCAGTTTAGCAGGCCCAGGACGACCCGGAGCTTTCTTT.